This T cell receptor beta chain was identified in a study of T-cell reconstitution after alpha-beta-depleted transplantation in children. The CDR3 loop spans 12 amino acids. Trimming stripped 3 bases from V and 7 bases from J, with 9 bases between. Germline-derived CDR1 and CDR2 are SEHNR and FQNEAQ (reference sequence). Unique molecular identifiers were incorporated when the TCRbeta library was constructed. TCRdb reprocessed the PCR reads via MiXCR and lists one record per CDR3 protein. In the table there are about 230,000 distinct CDR3 sequences, 9.7% of which are singletons. This clonotype has at least ten counts.

The V call is TRBV7-9, the J call TRBJ2-5; D not certain. The sample in question was PBMCs from the stem cell graft donor, obtained from the stem cell graft. The sequence was collected from a human donor who donated a stem cell graft to a child with SCID. CDR3 coding DNA: TGTGCCAGCAGCTTCCCCACGGGGACCCAGTACTTC. Translated, it gives CASSFPTGTQYF. The full variable domain, its missing parts supplied by reference TRBV7-9 and TRBJ2-5, is DTGVSQNPRHKITKRGQNVTFRCDPISEHNRLYWYRQTLGQGPEFLTYFQNEAQLEKSRLLSDRFSAERPKGSFSTLEIQRTEQGDSAMYLCASSFPTGTQYFGPGTRLLVL.